These 30 T cell receptor beta chains were sequenced from one sample in a study of blood T cell repertoires in COVID-19. Produced via immunoSEQ multiplex PCR; TCRdb's table is partial and in-frame only. The sample consists of a few hundred thousand clones, roughly 89% of them appearing once. Sequencing used PBMCs or T cells enriched from blood (not recorded which). The receptors here all came from a woman between 45 and 65 years old who had been exposed to COVID-19.

This chain connects TRBV7-2 to TRBJ2-2, with 12 positions matching TRBD2. Germline trimming cut 5 bases from V and 4 bases from J; bases unmatched to any gene: 5. The CDR3 has 16 residues. The V gene's germline CDR1 is SGHTA and CDR2 FQGNSA. The CDR3 reads CASSPPGLAGTGELFF. The CDR3 nucleotides are TGTGCCAGCAGCCCGCCGGGACTAGCGGGCACCGGGGAGCTGTTTTTT.

The chain recombines TRBV24-1 with TRBJ2-3, with D maybe TRBD1 (5 bases). CDR1 and CDR2 (germline): KGHDR, SFDVKD. CDR3 length equals 12 residues. V was pared by 7 bases and J by 2 bases, with 6 bases between. CDR3 in amino acids: CATRDITDTQYF. DNA for the CDR3: TGTGCCACCAGGGACATCACAGATACGCAGTATTTT.

This chain links TRBV28 with TRBJ2-2, with 7 bases aligning to TRBD1. J was trimmed by 1 base and V by 8 bases; bases with no gene match: 7. CDR3 length: 15 amino acids. Germline CDR1 and CDR2: MDHEN and SYDVKM. CDR3 coding DNA: TGTGCCAGCGGACCGGGACAGCTGAACACCGGGGAGCTGTTTTTT. This encodes CASGPGQLNTGELFF.

The rearrangement joins TRBV3-1 (or the pseudogene TRBV3-2) to TRBJ2-3; tentatively, D is TRBD2 (6 bases). Deletions cut 0 bases from V and 6 bases from J, with 7 bases between. Germline-derived CDR1 and CDR2 are LGHDT and YNNKEL (reference sequence). This CDR3 region has 13 residues. The CDR3 region is CASSQDTSDTQYF. The CDR3 bases are TGTGCCAGCAGCCAAGATACTAGCGATACGCAGTATTTT.

This clone occurred a few times. The gene calls are TRBV5-1 and TRBJ1-5; D gene ambiguous. CDR3 length equals 17 residues. The V gene's germline CDR1 is SGHRS and CDR2 YFSETQ. Trimming left V 7 bases short and J 4 bases short, with 24 bases between. CDR3 nucleotides: TGCGCCAGCGGATCGAATAGGACCTATCGACTAAATCAGCCCCAGCATTTT. The encoded protein is CASGSNRTYRLNQPQHF.

This chain uses TRBV21-1 with TRBJ1-1. TRBV21-1 is classified as a pseudogene. The CDR3 spans 18 residues. The CDR3 DNA is TGTGCCAGCAGCAACCCCGAAGGAGGGTGGGGCCTGGCCACTGAAGCTTTCTTT. It encodes CASSNPEGGWGLATEAFF.

The genes are TRBV5-4 and TRBJ2-7, with TRBD1 matching 7 bases. Germline V gene sequence: CDR1 SGHNT, CDR2 YYREEE (reference sequence). V lost 4 bases, J lost 6 bases, and 10 bases stayed unmatched. The CDR3 is made up of 14 amino acids. CDR3 amino acids: CASSPDREKSEQYF. CDR3 DNA sequence: TGTGCCAGCAGCCCCGACAGGGAGAAAAGCGAGCAGTACTTC.

The DNA of the CDR3 is TGTGCCAGCAGCTTAGAAGGACTACTAGGAAGGACCCAGTACTTC. Amino acids: CASSLEGLLGRTQYF. The genes are TRBV7-2 and TRBJ2-5; possible D gene TRBD2, 6 bases. Germline CDR1 and CDR2: SGHTA and FQGNSA. The CDR3 consists of 15 residues. The germline V and J ends were trimmed by 1 base and 7 bases, with 16 bases remaining between them.

The V gene is TRBV5-1, the J gene TRBJ1-2, with a tentative D call TRBD1 (6 bases). Trimming shortened V by 0 bases and J by 6 bases, and 12 bases separated the two germline ends. Germline V gene sequence: CDR1 SGHRS, CDR2 YFSETQ. This CDR3 is 14 amino acids long. The CDR3 coding sequence is TGCGCCAGCAGCTTGGAGGGGGGGCGCGATGGCTACACCTTC. As protein: CASSLEGGRDGYTF.

Of note for this clone: The sample has other DNA sequences that encode this CDR3 too. The chain has TRBV19 and TRBJ1-2, with D uncertain. The CDR3 length is 13 residues. Trimming stripped 0 bases from V and 2 bases from J, with 4 bases between. Germline-derived CDR1 and CDR2 are LNHDA and SQIVND (reference sequence). The CDR3 bases are TGTGCCAGTAGTATAGACAGGAACTATGGCTACACCTTC. Translated: CASSIDRNYGYTF.

The rearrangement uses TRBV6-2 or TRBV6-3 and TRBJ2-2, with D perhaps matching TRBD2 (5 bases). Looked up from germline, CDR1 is MNHEY and CDR2 is SVGEGT. V was cut by 4 bases and J by 4 bases, with 19 bases left in between. This CDR3 spans 17 amino acids. Written as DNA, the CDR3 is TGTGCCAGCAGTTCCCGGACTTGGGGAAGCGGCACCGGGGAGCTGTTTTTT. It specifies CASSSRTWGSGTGELFF.

The chain recombines TRBV18 with TRBJ1-1; D is undetermined. V was clipped by 3 bases and J by 7 bases, with 15 bases between them. Looked up from germline, CDR1 is KGHSH and CDR2 is LQKENI. The CDR3 has 14 residues. CDR3 DNA: TGTGCCAGCTCACCTTGGGTCGGGGTCGATGAAGCTTTCTTT. It encodes CASSPWVGVDEAFF.

J is TRBJ1-4 and V is TRBV5-5; D possibly corresponds to TRBD1 (5 bases). The CDR3 spans 15 residues. Trimming took 0 bases from V and 5 from J, leaving 11 bases between them. Per germline, CDR1 SGHKS and CDR2 YYEKEE (reference sequence). CDR3 loop: CASSLEGWGNEKLFF. The CDR3 DNA reads TGTGCCAGCAGCTTGGAAGGGTGGGGCAATGAAAAACTGTTTTTT.

The chain uses TRBV7-8 and TRBJ2-7; no definite D call. Deletions cut 5 bases from V and 0 bases from J, with 5 bases between. There are 12 residues in the CDR3. Germline CDR1 and CDR2: SGHVS and FQNEAQ. The CDR3 DNA reads as TGTGCCAGCAGCCTGAGCTCCTACGAGCAGTACTTC. This gives the protein CASSLSSYEQYF.

As to this clone: The junction departs from the called germline gene at one end, perhaps through a read error. Here the CDR3 reads CATNRGPTGELFF. CDR3 nucleotide sequence: TGTGCCACCAACAGAGGGCCCACCGGGGAGCTGTTTTTT. The chain uses TRBV15 and TRBJ2-2; D is possibly TRBD2 (5 bases). The CDR3 totals 13 residues. Germline V gene lookup returns CDR1 LNHNV and CDR2 YYDKDF (reference sequence).

The genes are TRBV28 and TRBJ1-4; tentatively, D is TRBD1 (5 bases). This CDR3 is built from 16 residues. Trimming took 0 bases from V and 6 from J, leaving 14 bases between them. From germline, CDR1 is MDHEN and CDR2 SYDVKM. The CDR3 loop reads CASSLWGQGRDEKLFF. The CDR3 nucleotides are TGTGCCAGCAGTTTATGGGGGCAGGGCAGGGATGAAAAACTGTTTTTT.

The chain employs TRBV13 and TRBJ2-4; TRBD2 matches 15 bases. Trimming took 4 bases from V and 2 from J; bases not matched to a gene: 6. CDR1 PRHDT and CDR2 FYEKMQ come from the germline V gene (reference sequence). The CDR3 sequence is 18 residues long. CDR3 region: CASSSGLAGGRSKNIQYF. The DNA of the CDR3 is TGTGCCAGCAGCTCGGGACTAGCGGGGGGACGTTCCAAAAACATTCAGTACTTC.

The V gene is TRBV25-1, the J gene TRBJ1-5; a possible D gene is TRBD1 (6 bases). The CDR3 totals 16 residues. Trimming shortened V by 2 bases and J by 7 bases, and 18 bases separated the two germline ends. Per germline, CDR1 MGHDK and CDR2 SYGVNS. CDR3 in amino acids: CASSEGGRGLSQPQHF. As DNA, the CDR3 is TGTGCCAGCAGTGAAGGGGGCAGGGGTTTGAGCCAGCCCCAGCATTTT. The entire variable domain, with the rest obtained from reference TRBV25-1 and TRBJ1-5, is as follows: EADIYQTPRYLVIGTGKKITLECSQTMGHDKMYWYQQDPGMELHLIHYSYGVNSTEKGDLSSESTVSRIRTEHFPLTLESARPSHTSQYLCASSEGGRGLSQPQHFGDGTRLSIL.

The chain couples TRBV2 to TRBJ2-4, with D possibly being TRBD1 (6 bases). The V gene lost 4 bases and the J gene lost 0 bases, with 10 bases spanning the gap. This CDR3 is built from 15 residues. In germline, CDR1 is SNHLY, CDR2 FYNNEI. The CDR3 region has the DNA TGTGCCAGCAGTGGAGGGACACTAGCCAAAAACATTCAGTACTTC. The encoded protein is CASSGGTLAKNIQYF.

This clone has just a few counts. The V and J genes are TRBV7-8 and TRBJ1-2, with TRBD1 matching over 9 bases. The V gene's germline CDR1 is SGHVS and CDR2 FQNEAQ. V shed 6 bases and J 6 bases; nucleotides not matched to a gene: 2. The CDR3 has 12 residues. CDR3 in amino acids: CASRGQGNGYTF. For the CDR3, the DNA is TGTGCCAGCAGGGGACAGGGCAATGGCTACACCTTC.

This sequence joins TRBV3-1 (or the pseudogene TRBV3-2) and TRBJ2-7; TRBD2 might be the D (6 bases). The CDR3 consists of 14 residues. V lost 0 bases and J 6 bases, leaving 12 bases between the germline ends. Germline V gene lookup returns CDR1 LGHDT and CDR2 YNNKEL (reference sequence). CDR3 bases: TGTGCCAGCAGCCAAGAACCGGGGGTCGCCGAGCAGTACTTC. Protein product: CASSQEPGVAEQYF.

In nucleotides, the CDR3 is TGTGCCAGCACCCTGGGAGGGAACACTGAAGCTTTCTTT. Amino acids: CASTLGGNTEAFF. The genes are TRBV6-5 and TRBJ1-1; D not resolved. The germline V gene has CDR1 MNHEY and CDR2 SVGAGI. The CDR3 covers 13 residues. V dropped 7 bases and J dropped 1 base, with 10 bases sitting between them.

CDR3: CSALDRAGNQPQHF. CDR3 nucleotides: TGCAGCGCTCTGGACAGGGCGGGCAATCAGCCCCAGCATTTT. The chain uses TRBV29-1 and TRBJ1-5, with 8 bases fitting TRBD1. Germline V CDR1 and CDR2: SQVTM, ANQGSEA. This CDR3 is built from 14 residues. V was clipped by 7 bases and J by 2 bases; unmatched bases: 7.

This chain links TRBV28 with TRBJ2-7, with TRBD2 matching over 13 bases. Germline V lookup: CDR1 MDHEN, CDR2 SYDVKM. This CDR3 region has 16 residues. With V trimmed by 5 bases and J by 7 bases, 11 bases remained unmatched. This chain's CDR3 is CASSAPRTSGGFEQYF. The CDR3 bases are TGTGCCAGCAGTGCCCCGCGGACTAGCGGGGGATTTGAGCAGTACTTC.

The rearrangement joins TRBV5-1 to TRBJ2-7, with D tentatively TRBD2 (6 bases). Germline CDR1 reads SGHRS; CDR2 reads YFSETQ. CDR3 length: 11 residues. The V and J ends lost 5 bases and 3 bases respectively, with 6 bases between them. CDR3 in DNA: TGCGCCAGCAGGGAGGGCTACGAGCAGTACTTC. It specifies CASREGYEQYF. The whole variable domain, filled in from reference TRBV5-1 and TRBJ2-7, reads KAGVTQTPRYLIKTRGQQVTLSCSPISGHRSVSWYQQTPGQGLQFLFEYFSETQRNKGNFPGRFSGRQFSNSRSEMNVSTLELGDSALYLCASREGYEQYFGPGTRLTVT.

The chain recombines TRBV4-1 with TRBJ1-6; no firm D call. Trimming shortened V by 1 base and J by 14 bases, and 21 bases separated the two germline ends. The V gene's germline CDR1 is MGHRA and CDR2 YSYEKL. This CDR3 spans 16 amino acids. The CDR3 here is CASSQGSAGGNGALHF. CDR3 nucleotide sequence: TGCGCCAGCAGCCAAGGGAGCGCGGGTGGTAACGGGGCCCTCCACTTT.

The chain has TRBV24-1 and TRBJ1-1; possible D gene TRBD1, 6 bases. The germline V gene has CDR1 KGHDR and CDR2 SFDVKD. The CDR3 runs 15 residues. V lost 7 bases to trimming and J lost 0 bases, with 14 bases between them. CDR3 region: CATSDTTGMNTEAFF. The CDR3 DNA reads as TGTGCCACCAGCGATACCACAGGGATGAACACTGAAGCTTTCTTT.

V and J are TRBV5-1 and TRBJ2-7; D ambiguous. The germline V and J ends were trimmed by 6 bases and 5 bases, with 12 bases remaining between them. The CDR3 length is 12 residues. Germline CDR1 reads SGHRS; CDR2 reads YFSETQ. The CDR3 is CASTQAGHEQYF. CDR3 DNA sequence: TGCGCCAGCACTCAGGCAGGCCACGAGCAGTACTTC.

The gene calls are TRBV30 and TRBJ2-2, with a weak D call TRBD2 (7 bases). Germline V gene data show CDR1 as GTSNPN and CDR2 as SVGIG (reference sequence). This CDR3 spans 14 amino acids. Trimming removed 3 bases from V and 4 bases from J, with 12 bases in between. Written as DNA, the CDR3 is TGTGCCTGGAGCCGGCGGGGGCCCACCGGGGAGCTGTTTTTT. The encoded protein is CAWSRRGPTGELFF.

The rearrangement links TRBV28 to TRBJ1-6, with D unresolved. This CDR3 is built from 17 residues. Germline CDR1 and CDR2: MDHEN and SYDVKM. V lost 2 bases to trimming and J lost 9 bases, with 20 bases between them. The CDR3 loop is CASSLGTRLGGVSPLHF. CDR3 nucleotides: TGTGCCAGCAGTTTAGGAACAAGGCTGGGAGGTGTTTCACCCCTCCACTTT.